Each of the 30 T cell receptor beta chains below was sequenced from the same sample in a study of multiple sclerosis patients with progressive multifocal leukoencephalopathy. Some clones are missing from TCRdb's copy, which holds only in-frame ones; the method was immunoSEQ multiplex PCR. The sample has more than 30,000 clones, around 91% seen once. Time point in this sample: before natalizumab initiation. Source material: PBMCs. These receptors were taken from a human donor with multiple sclerosis.

This chain uses TRBV5-4 with TRBJ1-1; perhaps TRBD1 as D (5 bases). The CDR3 sequence is 15 residues long. Trimming took 0 bases from V and 0 from J, leaving 9 bases between them. Germline CDR1 is SGHNT and CDR2 is YYREEE (reference sequence). The CDR3 region is CASSLGGRMNTEAFF. CDR3 DNA: TGTGCCAGCAGCTTGGGGGGCAGAATGAACACTGAAGCTTTCTTT.

The chain employs TRBV4-3 and TRBJ2-7, with unresolved D. The germline V gene encodes CDR1 LGHNA and CDR2 YSLEER. This CDR3 has 14 residues. Trimming left V 0 bases short and J 1 base short, with 7 bases between. The CDR3 loop is CASSQDLLSYEQYF. CDR3 bases: TGCGCCAGCAGCCAAGATTTACTATCCTACGAGCAGTACTTC.

This clone was observed a few times. The genes are TRBV6-1 and TRBJ2-1, with D possibly TRBD2 on 6 matching bases. Germline assignment: CDR1 MNHNS and CDR2 SASEGT. V lost 4 bases to trimming and J lost 7 bases, with 11 bases between them. This CDR3 region has 13 residues. This CDR3 reads CASSGVRGNEQFF. In DNA, the CDR3 is TGTGCCAGCAGTGGCGTCCGGGGGAATGAGCAGTTCTTC.

J is TRBJ2-6 and V is TRBV18, with a tentative D call TRBD1 (6 bases). V lost 5 bases, J lost 0 bases, and 14 bases lay in between. There are 17 residues in the CDR3. Looked up from germline, CDR1 is KGHSH and CDR2 is LQKENI. The CDR3 spells CASSIQGPISGANVLTF. Here the CDR3 DNA reads TGTGCCAGCTCAATACAGGGTCCCATCTCTGGGGCCAACGTCCTGACTTTC.

V usage is TRBV10-3 and J usage is TRBJ1-3, with D unclear. The germline CDR1 and CDR2 sequences are ENHRY and SYGVKD. The CDR3 covers 16 residues. V was shortened by 4 bases and J by 0 bases, with 13 bases between the two germline ends. CDR3 residues: CAISGRSPNSGNTIYF. DNA of the CDR3: TGTGCCATCAGTGGCCGGTCACCGAACTCTGGAAACACCATATATTTT.

The rearrangement links TRBV11-2 to TRBJ2-7, with 8 bases that match TRBD2. CDR1 is SGHAT and CDR2 is FQNNGV in the germline V gene. After removal of 1 base from V and 1 base from J, the junction contained 9 bases not matched to a gene. The CDR3 runs 17 residues. CDR3 nucleotide sequence: TGTGCCAGCAGCTTAGCCCTAGCGGGTGGCCCGTCCTACGAGCAGTACTTC. Amino acid sequence: CASSLALAGGPSYEQYF.

The chain uses TRBV7-2 and TRBJ1-4; no definite D call. CDR1 and CDR2 (germline): SGHTA, FQGNSA. The V end lost 2 bases, the J end lost 8 bases, and 12 bases lay between the germline ends. CDR3 length: 14 residues. CDR3 protein: CASSLRKGGEKLFF. CDR3 in DNA: TGTGCCAGCAGCTTAAGGAAGGGTGGAGAAAAACTGTTTTTT.

The chain links TRBV29-1 to TRBJ2-1; TRBD2 might be the D (6 bases). CDR1 is SQVTM, CDR2 ANQGSEA, per germline. CDR3 length: 11 amino acids. Trimming removed 4 bases from V and 8 bases from J, with 9 bases in between. CDR3 sequence (DNA): TGCAGCGTTGCCGGGAGCTATGAGCAGTTCTTC. Translating gives CSVAGSYEQFF.

The V and J genes are TRBV27 and TRBJ2-7, with unresolved D. Germline-derived CDR1 and CDR2 are MNHEY and SMNVEV (reference sequence). The CDR3 has 16 amino acids. Trimming took 0 bases from V and 2 from J, leaving 14 bases between them. CDR3 sequence (DNA): TGTGCCAGCAGTTTATCGTACAGCGAATTAGCCTACGAGCAGTACTTC. It translates to CASSLSYSELAYEQYF.

For this clone: A read error may account for a junction end that differs from germline. The J gene is TRBJ1-5, the V gene TRBV5-1; weak D call: TRBD1 (6 bases). Germline V lookup: CDR1 SGHRS, CDR2 YFSETQ. The CDR3 has 15 amino acids. The CDR3 loop is CASSVRGTMAQPQHF. In nucleotides, the CDR3 is TGTGCCAGCAGCGTGCGAGGGACAATGGCTCAGCCCCAGCATTTT.

This clone came up a few times. The chain couples TRBV5-6 to TRBJ1-1; no reliable D call. V gave up 4 bases and J gave up 1 base, with 2 bases separating them. CDR3 length: 11 amino acids. Germline V gene sequence: CDR1 SGHDT, CDR2 YYEEEE. The CDR3: CASSKNTEAFF. Here the CDR3 DNA reads TGTGCCAGCAGCAAGAACACTGAAGCTTTCTTT.

The genes are TRBV29-1 and TRBJ1-1; TRBD1 is a possible D gene (6 bases). CDR3 length equals 11 residues. V dropped 5 bases and J dropped 6 bases, with 10 bases sitting between them. The germline V gene has CDR1 SQVTM and CDR2 ANQGSEA. The CDR3 loop is CSVSQGPEAFF. The CDR3 DNA reads TGCAGCGTTTCACAGGGCCCTGAAGCTTTCTTT.

The chain recombines TRBV6-5 with TRBJ2-1; 9 bases line up with TRBD2. J lost 7 bases, V lost 6 bases, and 10 bases had no gene match. This CDR3 is 15 amino acids long. Per germline, CDR1 MNHEY and CDR2 SVGAGI. CDR3 amino acids: CASRSAGGPLNEQFF. DNA of the CDR3: TGTGCCAGCAGAAGCGCGGGAGGGCCGTTAAATGAGCAGTTCTTC.

V usage is TRBV5-4 and J usage is TRBJ2-1; maybe TRBD2 (6 bases). Germline CDR1 reads SGHNT; CDR2 reads YYREEE (reference sequence). CDR3 length equals 17 residues. The ends were cut back, 4 bases at V and 0 bases at J, with 17 bases in the middle. The CDR3 loop is CASSPGLERASYNEQFF. Here the CDR3 DNA reads TGTGCCAGCAGCCCCGGTTTGGAGCGGGCCTCCTACAATGAGCAGTTCTTC.

The V call is TRBV30, the J call TRBJ1-1; 9 bases are a match to TRBD1. Per the germline V gene, CDR1 is GTSNPN and CDR2 is SVGIG (reference sequence). The CDR3 runs to 13 residues. Trimming cost V 7 bases and J 1 base; bases outside gene matches: 4. The CDR3 reads CASQTGGNTEAFF. The CDR3 DNA reads as TGTGCCTCTCAGACAGGGGGGAACACTGAAGCTTTCTTT.

The rearrangement uses TRBV29-1 and TRBJ2-1; weak D call: TRBD1 (5 bases). This CDR3 comprises 15 residues. V was clipped by 4 bases and J by 0 bases, with 13 bases between them. Germline V lookup: CDR1 SQVTM, CDR2 ANQGSEA. CDR3 in amino acids: CSVGGYSSSYNEQFF. The CDR3 DNA follows: TGCAGCGTTGGGGGCTACTCCAGCTCCTACAATGAGCAGTTCTTC.

The chain joins TRBV21-1 to TRBJ1-5. TRBV21-1 corresponds to a pseudogene. The CDR3 is 12 residues long. CDR3: CASSKVTAPRHF. The CDR3 DNA is TGTGCCAGCAGCAAAGTTACGGCACCCCGGCATTTT.

This rearrangement joins TRBV13 to TRBJ1-1; 10 bases are a match to TRBD1. Germline CDR1 and CDR2: PRHDT and FYEKMQ (reference sequence). Germline trimming cut 2 bases from V and 3 bases from J; bases unmatched to any gene: 6. This CDR3 has 16 amino acids. CDR3 protein: CASSLPRTGGDTEAFF. Here the CDR3 DNA reads TGTGCCAGCAGCTTACCACGGACAGGGGGAGACACTGAAGCTTTCTTT. The variable domain in full, completed from reference TRBV13 and TRBJ1-1, reads AAGVIQSPRHLIKEKRETATLKCYPIPRHDTVYWYQQGPGQDPQFLISFYEKMQSDKGSIPDRFSAQQFSDYHSELNMSSLELGDSALYFCASSLPRTGGDTEAFFGQGTRLTVV.

V is TRBV5-8 and J is TRBJ2-1, with D possibly being TRBD2 (5 bases). Per germline, CDR1 SGHTS and CDR2 YDEGEE. V lost 4 bases, J lost 0 bases, and 14 bases lay in between. CDR3 length: 16 amino acids. The CDR3 bases are TGTGCCAGCAGCCGAGAGCGGAGGAGCTCCTACAATGAGCAGTTCTTC. Residues: CASSRERRSSYNEQFF.

This chain connects TRBV30 to TRBJ2-1; 9 nucleotides align to TRBD1. The CDR3 is 17 residues long. With V trimmed by 3 bases and J by 2 bases, 11 bases remained unmatched. Germline CDR1 is GTSNPN and CDR2 is SVGIG (reference sequence). CDR3: CAWSPAGQGNTYNEQFF. The CDR3 bases are TGTGCCTGGAGCCCCGCGGGACAGGGAAATACCTACAATGAGCAGTTCTTC.

The chain employs TRBV18 and TRBJ2-7; 9 bases align to TRBD1. CDR3 length: 15 amino acids. From germline, CDR1 is KGHSH and CDR2 LQKENI. Trimming removed 8 bases from V and 4 bases from J; junction bases left unmatched: 12. The CDR3, as DNA: TGTGCCAGCGCAAAAGAGGGGACAGGGTTATACGAGCAGTACTTC. This encodes CASAKEGTGLYEQYF.

The chain combines TRBV6-5 with TRBJ2-7; 9 bases line up with TRBD1. This CDR3 contains 15 residues. V lost 2 bases, J lost 3 bases, and 5 bases stayed unmatched. Per the germline V gene, CDR1 is MNHEY and CDR2 is SVGAGI. The CDR3 region is CASSYRDRDLYEQYF. The CDR3 bases are TGTGCCAGCAGTTACAGGGACAGGGACCTCTACGAGCAGTACTTC.

The chain has TRBV11-2 and TRBJ1-4, with D perhaps TRBD1 (5 bases). The CDR3 spans 13 residues. Trimming took 2 bases from V and 14 from J, leaving 15 bases between them. Looked up from germline, CDR1 is SGHAT and CDR2 is FQNNGV. The DNA of the CDR3 is TGTGCCAGCAGCTTACACTATGGAACAGGCCTGTTTTTT. Its protein is CASSLHYGTGLFF.

The chain couples TRBV6-5 to TRBJ1-1; 8 bases align to TRBD1. CDR1 and CDR2 from the germline V gene are MNHEY and SVGAGI. This CDR3 is 14 amino acids long. The trim removed 4 bases at V and 0 bases at J, leaving 1 base unmatched. The CDR3 region is CASSWDRLNTEAFF. CDR3 coding DNA: TGTGCCAGCAGTTGGGACAGGCTGAACACTGAAGCTTTCTTT.

The V and J genes are TRBV7-8 and TRBJ1-1, with D perhaps matching TRBD1 (5 bases). Germline assignment: CDR1 SGHVS and CDR2 FQNEAQ. Trimming took 5 bases from V and 0 from J, leaving 13 bases between them. The CDR3 is 15 amino acids. CDR3 in amino acids: CASSLGTGMNTEAFF. The CDR3 coding sequence is TGTGCCAGCAGCCTAGGAACAGGAATGAACACTGAAGCTTTCTTT.

This chain uses TRBV12-5 with TRBJ2-7, with 9 bases aligning to TRBD1. V was pared by 6 bases and J by 2 bases, with 5 bases of the junction left unmatched. The V gene's germline CDR1 is LGHNT and CDR2 FRNRAP. CDR3 length equals 14 residues. CDR3 residues: CASGRGDRAYEQYF. The CDR3 DNA reads as TGTGCTAGTGGCAGGGGGGACAGGGCCTACGAGCAGTACTTC.

V gene TRBV19 combines with J gene TRBJ1-1; TRBD1 agrees at 8 bases. The CDR3 spans 15 residues. Trimming took 5 bases from V and 1 from J; bases not matched to a gene: 6. The V gene's germline CDR1 is LNHDA and CDR2 SQIVND (reference sequence). CDR3 region: CASSGGQVGNTEAFF. CDR3 in DNA: TGTGCCAGTAGTGGGGGACAGGTCGGGAACACTGAAGCTTTCTTT.

The chain uses TRBV15 and TRBJ1-6, with 9 positions matching TRBD1. V gave up 2 bases and J gave up 5 bases; unmatched junction bases: 1. The CDR3 has 15 residues. Per germline, CDR1 LNHNV and CDR2 YYDKDF (reference sequence). The CDR3 reads CATSRRTGDNSPLHF. CDR3 nucleotide sequence: TGTGCCACCAGCAGACGGACAGGGGATAATTCACCCCTCCACTTT. Combining the CDR3 with reference TRBV15 and TRBJ1-6 gives the whole variable domain DAMVIQNPRYQVTQFGKPVTLSCSQTLNHNVMYWYQQKSSQAPKLLFHYYDKDFNNEADTPDNFQSRRPNTSFCFLDIRSPGLGDTAMYLCATSRRTGDNSPLHFGNGTRLTVT.

The chain carries TRBV7-9 and TRBJ2-3, with TRBD1 matching over 7 bases. The J segment lost 2 bases and the V segment lost 5 bases, leaving 10 bases of the junction unmatched. CDR1 is SEHNR and CDR2 is FQNEAQ in the germline V gene (reference sequence). This CDR3 is built from 16 residues. DNA for the CDR3: TGTGCCAGCAGCCATAAACAGGGGCAGCACACAGATACGCAGTATTTT. Residues: CASSHKQGQHTDTQYF.

V and J are TRBV27 and TRBJ2-1, with TRBD1 as a possible D gene (7 bases). Trimming removed 4 bases from V and 15 bases from J, with 19 bases in between. This CDR3 is 13 amino acids long. Looked up from germline, CDR1 is MNHEY and CDR2 is SMNVEV (reference sequence). The CDR3 DNA follows: TGTGCCAGCAGTTCCGCGATCCAGGGGGAGGCGTTCTTC. This translates into CASSSAIQGEAFF.